This TCR beta chain was retrieved from a study of Ad26.COV2.S vaccination and SARS-CoV-2 variants. Study-wide findings and caveats: Analytic work on TCR breadth and depth might have understated the full extent of total T cell responses. Following vaccination, spike-specific CD8+ and CD4+ T cell responses reportedly exhibited substantial breadth.

Turning to this clone: Its antigen remains unknown.

Libraries were prepared by immunoSEQ multiplex PCR; TCRdb keeps only in-frame clonotypes and omits some of them. The table has some 330,000 clones, under 90% seen once. Documented treatment: some 19 received Ad26.COV2.S at low or high dose, single or two shots; five or six received placebo; per-sample allocation not given. The samples were gathered on day 63 after the first injection of vaccine or placebo. Vaccination employed an Ad26 vector expressing the Wuhan-strain SARS-CoV-2 spike. Germline values: CDR1 SGHNT, CDR2 YYREEE (reference sequence). This CDR3 contains 15 residues. Germline trimming cut 3 bases from V and 12 bases from J; bases unmatched to any gene: 13.

This clonotype was obtained from a person between 18 and 59 years old who received the Ad26.COV2.S COVID-19 vaccine or a placebo. Sequenced here: peripheral blood, sampled in a trial of Ad26.COV2.S vaccine versus placebo. This rearrangement joins TRBV5-4 to TRBJ1-2; 11 nucleotides line up with TRBD1. The CDR3 is CASSSGLGQGVENTF. The CDR3 DNA sequence: TGTGCCAGCAGCTCTGGCCTGGGACAGGGGGTTGAAAACACCTTC.